The text below deals with one T cell receptor beta chain. Cohorts were based on clinical histories the participants reported. Germline V CDR1 and CDR2: MNHEY, SMNVEV (reference sequence). The CDR3 covers 16 residues. Trimming at V came to 4 bases and at J to 6 bases, leaving 6 bases not matched to a gene. This sample stems from a study of blood T cell repertoires in COVID-19. Assay used: immunoSEQ multiplex PCR; TCRdb lists only in-frame clones, some missing. Of fewer than 350,000 clones detected, approximately 91% appear once; the ten largest clones hold 1%. The chain employs TRBV27 and TRBJ2-1; 13 positions agree with TRBD2. The sequenced material came from PBMCs or T cells enriched from blood (not recorded which). The clonotype originates from a woman aged 25 to 39 who had recovered from COVID-19. The CDR3 protein is CASSSRLAGGRNEQFF. CDR3 in DNA: TGTGCCAGCAGTTCCAGACTAGCGGGAGGTCGCAATGAGCAGTTCTTC.